This T cell receptor (beta chain) originates from a study of blood T cell repertoires in COVID-19. Study-wide background: The United States, Italy and Spain supplied acute and convalescent COVID-19 samples.

This clone has just one count. Measured with immunoSEQ multiplex PCR; TCRdb has only the in-frame clones, and not every one. The data contain about 63,000 clones, roughly 88% of them singletons. The CDR3 extends over 12 amino acids. Per the germline V gene, CDR1 is SGHAT and CDR2 is FQNNGV. With 5 bases removed from V and 4 bases from J, the gap between germline ends came to 8 bases. The sequence came from a human donor in a cohort sampled during active COVID-19. V is TRBV11-2 and J is TRBJ2-5; TRBD2 is a possible D gene (5 bases). Sequences were obtained from peripheral blood. CDR3 sequence (DNA): TGTGCCAGCAGCACGGGAAGAGAGACCCAGTACTTC. Translation gives CASSTGRETQYF.